Presented here are 25 T cell receptor beta chains from one specimen sequenced in a study of blood T cell repertoires in COVID-19. This table comes from immunoSEQ multiplex PCR, and its TCRdb copy is limited to in-frame clones, with some not included. The sample shows approximately 230,000 clones, 70% to 90% of them seen only once. The sequencing input was peripheral blood. The source is a woman aged 30 to 39 with COVID-19, enrolled during active disease.

The chain uses TRBV11-2 and TRBJ2-7; D is possibly TRBD2 (6 bases). V was cut by 1 base and J by 3 bases, with 10 bases left in between. Germline CDR1 SGHAT, CDR2 FQNNGV. This CDR3 has 14 amino acids. The DNA of the CDR3 is TGTGCCAGCAGCTTAGCCGGGGGAGACTACGAGCAGTACTTC. The encoded protein is CASSLAGGDYEQYF.

J is TRBJ2-5 and V is TRBV10-3; D unresolved. V gave up 3 bases and J gave up 5 bases, with 10 bases separating them. There are 13 residues in the CDR3. Germline assignment: CDR1 ENHRY and CDR2 SYGVKD. The CDR3 DNA is TGTGCCATCAGTGATATAGTCAGGGAGACCCAGTACTTC. This gives the protein CAISDIVRETQYF.

The chain combines TRBV5-5 with TRBJ2-7, with 8 bases matching TRBD2. Looked up from germline, CDR1 is SGHKS and CDR2 is YYEKEE (reference sequence). The CDR3 runs to 13 residues. V was clipped by 3 bases and J by 6 bases; unmatched bases: 5. The CDR3 reads CASSSSGLGEQYV. The CDR3 DNA is TGTGCCAGCAGCTCTAGCGGGCTCGGCGAGCAGTACGTC.

This chain links TRBV7-2 with TRBJ2-3, with D unclear. The CDR3 covers 14 residues. The germline CDR1 and CDR2 sequences are SGHTA and FQGNSA. The V end lost 3 bases, the J end lost 4 bases, and 11 bases lay between the germline ends. The CDR3 DNA reads TGTGCCAGCAGCTTGCGGAGTGGCCCAGATACGCAGTATTTT. This sequence encodes CASSLRSGPDTQYF.

This sequence joins TRBV28 and TRBJ1-2; TRBD1 might be the D (6 bases). Trimming took 7 bases from V and 4 from J, leaving 13 bases between them. The germline V gene has CDR1 MDHEN and CDR2 SYDVKM. The CDR3 totals 13 residues. The CDR3 spells CASKGTTGYGYTF. CDR3 DNA sequence: TGTGCCAGCAAGGGGACAACTGGCTATGGCTACACCTTC.

V usage is TRBV27 and J usage is TRBJ2-7; 7 positions agree with TRBD2. Germline V CDR1 and CDR2: MNHEY, SMNVEV (reference sequence). Trimming removed 5 bases from V and 2 bases from J; junction bases left unmatched: 9. This CDR3 is built from 15 residues. The CDR3 region has the DNA TGTGCCAGCAGTCCCGGGGGTAGCGGGCCCTACGAGCAGTACGTC. It specifies CASSPGGSGPYEQYV.

This chain uses TRBV27 with TRBJ2-1; 9 bases agree with TRBD1. Germline V gene sequence: CDR1 MNHEY, CDR2 SMNVEV (reference sequence). The CDR3 loop spans 15 amino acids. The V and J ends lost 5 bases and 8 bases, in that order; junction bases with no gene match: 10. The CDR3 sequence: CASSETGGRVDEQFF. In DNA, the CDR3 is TGTGCCAGCAGTGAGACAGGGGGAAGGGTAGATGAGCAGTTCTTC.

V usage is TRBV3-1 (or the pseudogene TRBV3-2) and J usage is TRBJ1-5, with 11 positions matching TRBD1. The germline CDR1 and CDR2 sequences are LGHDT and YNNKEL (reference sequence). This CDR3 contains 17 residues. V shed 5 bases, J shed 3 bases, and the junction held 9 bases outside the gene matches. The CDR3 here is CASSLSRDRGFNQPQHF. The CDR3 coding sequence is TGTGCCAGCAGCTTGTCCCGGGACAGGGGGTTCAATCAGCCCCAGCATTTT.

The CDR3 loop reads CSVVEGEEKLFF. The CDR3 DNA follows: TGCAGCGTTGTGGAGGGAGAGGAAAAACTGTTTTTT. The chain employs TRBV29-1 and TRBJ1-4; D unresolved. V was trimmed by 4 bases and J by 8 bases, leaving 11 bases between them. The CDR3 sequence is 12 residues long. In germline, CDR1 is SQVTM, CDR2 ANQGSEA. Full variable domain (outside the CDR3, taken from reference TRBV29-1 and TRBJ1-4): SAVISQKPSRDICQRGTSLTIQCQVDSQVTMMFWYRQQPGQSLTLIATANQGSEATYESGFVIDKFPISRPNLTFSTLTVSNMSPEDSSIYLCSVVEGEEKLFFGSGTQLSVL.

This chain uses TRBV10-3 with TRBJ2-7, with 8 bases aligning to TRBD2. The junction had 9 bases not matched to a gene; V was cut back by 11 bases and J by 6 bases. CDR3 length: 12 residues. CDR1 is ENHRY, CDR2 SYGVKD, per germline. The CDR3 here is CAGHGGVREQYF. The CDR3 region has the DNA TGTGCCGGCCACGGGGGGGTCCGCGAGCAGTACTTC.

The chain employs TRBV11-3 and TRBJ1-3, with TRBD1 matching 10 bases. There are 17 residues in the CDR3. Losses at the gene ends were 5 bases for V and 1 base for J; bases not matched to a gene: 8. The V gene's germline CDR1 is SGHNT and CDR2 YENEEA. CDR3 DNA: TGTGCCAGCAGCGGGGACAGGGGTATAAGGTCTGGAAACACCATATATTTT. It encodes CASSGDRGIRSGNTIYF.

This chain joins TRBV2 and TRBJ1-5; a weak D match, TRBD1 (5 bases). V shed 3 bases and J shed 0 bases, with 9 bases lying between them. CDR3 length equals 15 residues. CDR1 and CDR2 from the germline V gene are SNHLY and FYNNEI. CDR3 in DNA: TGTGCCAGCAGTGAGGACAAGATTAGCAATCAGCCCCAGCATTTT. It is translated as CASSEDKISNQPQHF.

The chain employs TRBV27 and TRBJ1-3; weak D call: TRBD1 (5 bases). Trimming removed 3 bases from V and 2 bases from J, with 14 bases in between. Germline V gene data show CDR1 as MNHEY and CDR2 as SMNVEV (reference sequence). The CDR3 covers 16 residues. The CDR3 reads CASSLNRLSAGNTIYF. The CDR3 region has the DNA TGTGCCAGCAGTTTGAACAGGCTATCTGCTGGAAACACCATATATTTT.

V and J are TRBV2 and TRBJ2-5; the match to TRBD1 covers 7 bases. V trimming: 3 bases; J trimming: 4 bases; junction bases outside the gene matches: 11. Germline loops: CDR1 SNHLY, CDR2 FYNNEI. This CDR3 has 16 residues. The CDR3 protein is CASSDPRGKLRETQYF. CDR3 nucleotides: TGTGCCAGCAGTGACCCCAGGGGGAAGTTACGAGAGACCCAGTACTTC.

The chain carries TRBV5-1 and TRBJ1-5; D is possibly TRBD1 (6 bases). The CDR3 is 15 amino acids. Trimming removed 2 bases from V and 0 bases from J, with 9 bases in between. Germline V gene lookup returns CDR1 SGHRS and CDR2 YFSETQ. CDR3 loop: CASSLAGDSNQPQHF. In DNA, the CDR3 is TGCGCCAGCAGCTTAGCAGGGGATAGCAATCAGCCCCAGCATTTT.

The genes are TRBV10-2 and TRBJ1-1; 10 bases agree with TRBD1. The CDR3 extends over 16 amino acids. Germline CDR1 and CDR2: WSHSY and SAAADI. J was trimmed by 1 base and V by 5 bases; bases with no gene match: 7. The CDR3 sequence is CASSPGTGASNTEAFF. CDR3 coding DNA: TGCGCCAGCAGTCCCGGGACAGGGGCCTCGAACACTGAAGCTTTCTTT.

CDR3 nucleotide sequence: TGTGCCAGCAGCCCCGAACTAGCGGGCGTATCCTCTAGCACAGATACGCAGTATTTT. Translated: CASSPELAGVSSSTDTQYF. The chain carries TRBV7-2 and TRBJ2-3; TRBD2 aligns across 9 bases. Germline CDR1 and CDR2: SGHTA and FQGNSA. Losses at the gene ends were 5 bases for V and 0 bases for J; bases not matched to a gene: 15. This CDR3 spans 19 amino acids.

The gene calls are TRBV27 and TRBJ2-3, with TRBD1 as a possible D gene (6 bases). V was cut by 5 bases and J by 2 bases, with 14 bases left in between. In germline, CDR1 is MNHEY, CDR2 SMNVEV (reference sequence). This CDR3 comprises 15 residues. CDR3 loop: CASSAQGRPTDTQYF. As DNA, the CDR3 is TGTGCCAGCAGTGCACAGGGACGGCCCACAGATACGCAGTATTTT.

The chain uses TRBV12-5 and TRBJ2-3; 7 nucleotides agree with TRBD2. The ends lost 8 bases at V and 9 bases at J; junction bases unmatched: 5. Germline loops: CDR1 LGHNT, CDR2 FRNRAP. The CDR3 consists of 11 residues. The CDR3 DNA reads TGTGCTAGTACCCCAGCGGGGACGCAGTATTTT. Protein sequence: CASTPAGTQYF. The entire variable domain, with the rest obtained from reference TRBV12-5 and TRBJ2-3, is as follows: DARVTQTPRHKVTEMGQEVTMRCQPILGHNTVFWYRQTMMQGLELLAYFRNRAPLDDSGMPKDRFSAEMPDATLATLKIQPSEPRDSAVYFCASTPAGTQYFGPGTRLTVL.

The J gene is TRBJ1-1, the V gene TRBV3-1 (or the pseudogene TRBV3-2), with a weak D call TRBD1 (5 bases). The V end was cut by 0 bases, the J end by 1 base, with 9 bases between. Germline-derived CDR1 and CDR2 are LGHDT and YNNKEL (reference sequence). CDR3 length: 15 residues. CDR3 DNA: TGTGCCAGCAGCCAAGAATTGGGGCAGAACACTGAAGCTTTCTTT. Protein: CASSQELGQNTEAFF.

The chain is built from TRBV19 and TRBJ2-5, with 8 bases that match TRBD1. This CDR3 comprises 15 residues. In germline, CDR1 is LNHDA, CDR2 SQIVND (reference sequence). J lost 9 bases, V lost 6 bases, and 15 bases had no gene match. As DNA, the CDR3 is TGTGCCAGTAGCCACGAATACGGACAGGGAAGGGCCCAGTACTTC. The encoded protein is CASSHEYGQGRAQYF.

This sequence joins TRBV28 and TRBJ2-1; 8 nucleotides match TRBD2. From germline, CDR1 is MDHEN and CDR2 SYDVKM. The CDR3 covers 16 residues. Trimming took 4 bases from V and 0 from J; bases not matched to a gene: 5. The DNA for the CDR3 is TGTGCCAGCAGTTCCCAGCGGGGGAGCTCCTACAATGAGCAGTTCTTC. Protein sequence: CASSSQRGSSYNEQFF.

The V and J genes are TRBV7-2 and TRBJ2-7; D not resolved. This CDR3 contains 15 residues. V lost 5 bases, J lost 2 bases, and 16 bases lay in between. Germline V lookup: CDR1 SGHTA, CDR2 FQGNSA. CDR3 sequence (DNA): TGTGCCAGCAGCGTAAACAGTGGGCAAGCCTACGAGCAGTACTTC. This gives the protein CASSVNSGQAYEQYF. Drawing the rest from reference TRBV7-2 and TRBJ2-7, the complete variable domain is GAGVSQSPSNKVTEKGKDVELRCDPISGHTALYWYRQSLGQGLEFLIYFQGNSAPDKSGLPSDRFSAERTGGSVSTLTIQRTQQEDSAVYLCASSVNSGQAYEQYFGPGTRLTVT.

This clone has a single count. The gene calls are TRBV4-2 and TRBJ1-2; no clear D gene. The germline V and J ends were trimmed by 0 bases and 0 bases, with 11 bases remaining between them. The CDR3 has 16 amino acids. Germline CDR1 LGHNA, CDR2 YNFKEQ. CDR3 residues: CASSQETRPPNYGYTF. In nucleotides, the CDR3 is TGTGCCAGCAGCCAAGAGACAAGACCTCCTAACTATGGCTACACCTTC.

This clone was picked up a small number of times. The chain has TRBV5-1 and TRBJ2-5; weak D call: TRBD2 (6 bases). Germline V gene sequence: CDR1 SGHRS, CDR2 YFSETQ. Trimming removed 6 bases from V and 1 base from J, with 10 bases in between. This CDR3 region has 13 residues. The chain's CDR3 is CASKGGIQETQYF. In DNA, the CDR3 is TGCGCCAGCAAGGGCGGGATCCAAGAGACCCAGTACTTC.